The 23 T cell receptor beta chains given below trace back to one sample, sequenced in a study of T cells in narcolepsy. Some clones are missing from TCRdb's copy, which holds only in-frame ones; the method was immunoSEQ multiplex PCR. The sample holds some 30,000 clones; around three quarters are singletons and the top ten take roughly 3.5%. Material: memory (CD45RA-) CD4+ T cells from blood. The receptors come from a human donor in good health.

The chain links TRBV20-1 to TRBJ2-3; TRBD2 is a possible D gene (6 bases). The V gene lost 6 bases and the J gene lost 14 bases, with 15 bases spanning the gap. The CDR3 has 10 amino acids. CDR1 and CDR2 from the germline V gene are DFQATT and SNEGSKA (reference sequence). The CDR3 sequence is CSASRDFLYF. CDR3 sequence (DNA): TGCAGTGCAAGCCGGGACTTTCTGTATTTT.

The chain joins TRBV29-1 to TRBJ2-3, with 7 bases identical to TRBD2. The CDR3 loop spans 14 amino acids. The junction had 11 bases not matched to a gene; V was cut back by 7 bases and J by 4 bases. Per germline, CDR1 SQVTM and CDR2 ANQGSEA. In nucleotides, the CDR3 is TGCAGCGCTACACCGGGAGGAGTGGCAGATACGCAGTATTTT. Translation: CSATPGGVADTQYF.

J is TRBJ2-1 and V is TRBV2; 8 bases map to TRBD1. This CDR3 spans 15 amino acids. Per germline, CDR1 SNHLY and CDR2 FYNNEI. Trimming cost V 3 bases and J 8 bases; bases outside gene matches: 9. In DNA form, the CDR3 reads TGTGCCAGCAGTGAGGGCAGGGGGCGTTCGGATGAGCAGTTCTTC. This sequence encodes CASSEGRGRSDEQFF.

CDR3 loop: CASSFRTGAYSNQPQHF. For the CDR3, the DNA is TGTGCCAGTAGTTTTAGGACAGGGGCCTATAGCAATCAGCCCCAGCATTTT. The rearrangement links TRBV19 to TRBJ1-5; 9 nucleotides agree with TRBD1. Germline assignment: CDR1 LNHDA and CDR2 SQIVND (reference sequence). The CDR3 covers 17 residues. Trimming took 5 bases from V and 0 from J; bases not matched to a gene: 8. The entire variable domain, with the rest obtained from reference TRBV19 and TRBJ1-5, is as follows: DGGITQSPKYLFRKEGQNVTLSCEQNLNHDAMYWYRQDPGQGLRLIYYSQIVNDFQKGDIAEGYSVSREKKESFPLTVTSAQKNPTAFYLCASSFRTGAYSNQPQHFGDGTRLSIL.

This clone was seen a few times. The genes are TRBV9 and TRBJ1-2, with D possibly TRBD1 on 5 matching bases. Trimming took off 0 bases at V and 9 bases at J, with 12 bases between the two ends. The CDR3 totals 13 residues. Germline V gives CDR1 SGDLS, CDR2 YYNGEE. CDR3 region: CASSVEGVGRYTF. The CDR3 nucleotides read TGTGCCAGCAGCGTAGAAGGGGTGGGTCGCTACACCTTC.

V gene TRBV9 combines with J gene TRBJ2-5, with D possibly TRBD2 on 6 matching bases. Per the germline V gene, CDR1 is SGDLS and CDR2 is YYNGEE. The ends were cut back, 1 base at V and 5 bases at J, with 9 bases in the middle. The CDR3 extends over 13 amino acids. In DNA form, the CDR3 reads TGTGCCAGCAGCGTATCCGGAGGGGAGACCCAGTACTTC. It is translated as CASSVSGGETQYF.

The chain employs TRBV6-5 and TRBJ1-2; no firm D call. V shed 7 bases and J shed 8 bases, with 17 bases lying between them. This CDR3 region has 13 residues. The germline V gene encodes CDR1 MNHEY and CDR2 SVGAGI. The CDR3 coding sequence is TGTGCCAGCACTTTGGAGAGGTCTCTCGGCTACACCTTC. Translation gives CASTLERSLGYTF.

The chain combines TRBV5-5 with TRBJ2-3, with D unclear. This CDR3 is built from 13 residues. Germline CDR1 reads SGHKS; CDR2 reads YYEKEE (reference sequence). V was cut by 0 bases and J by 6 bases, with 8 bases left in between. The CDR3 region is CASSLDIRDTQYF. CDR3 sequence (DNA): TGTGCCAGCAGCTTGGACATAAGGGATACGCAGTATTTT.

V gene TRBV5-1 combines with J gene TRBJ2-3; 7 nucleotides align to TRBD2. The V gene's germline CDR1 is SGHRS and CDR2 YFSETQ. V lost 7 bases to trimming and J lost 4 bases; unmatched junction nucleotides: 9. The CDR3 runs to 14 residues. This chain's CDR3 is CASSPGTKPDTQYF. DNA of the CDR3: TGCGCCAGCTCCCCCGGGACTAAACCAGATACGCAGTATTTT. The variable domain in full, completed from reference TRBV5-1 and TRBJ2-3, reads KAGVTQTPRYLIKTRGQQVTLSCSPISGHRSVSWYQQTPGQGLQFLFEYFSETQRNKGNFPGRFSGRQFSNSRSEMNVSTLELGDSALYLCASSPGTKPDTQYFGPGTRLTVL.

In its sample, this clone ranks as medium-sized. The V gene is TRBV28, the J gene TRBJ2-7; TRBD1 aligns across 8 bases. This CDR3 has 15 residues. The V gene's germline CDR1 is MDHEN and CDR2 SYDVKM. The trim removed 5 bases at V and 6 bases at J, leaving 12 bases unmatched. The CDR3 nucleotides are TGTGCCAGCAGTCTAATACAGGGGGGCGCATCCGAGCAGTACTTC. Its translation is CASSLIQGGASEQYF.

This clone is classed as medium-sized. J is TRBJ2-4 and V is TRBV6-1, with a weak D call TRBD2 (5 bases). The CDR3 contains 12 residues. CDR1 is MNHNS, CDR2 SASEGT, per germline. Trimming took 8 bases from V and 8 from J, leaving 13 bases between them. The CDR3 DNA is TGTGCCAGCTCCGAGGGATCGGACATTCAGTACTTC. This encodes CASSEGSDIQYF.

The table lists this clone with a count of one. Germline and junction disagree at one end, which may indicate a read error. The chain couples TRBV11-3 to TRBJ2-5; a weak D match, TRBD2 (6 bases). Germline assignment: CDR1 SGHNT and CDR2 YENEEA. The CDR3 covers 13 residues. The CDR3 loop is CASTAGPQEAQYF. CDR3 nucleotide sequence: TGTGCCAGCACCGCGGGGCCCCAAGAGGCCCAGTACTTC.

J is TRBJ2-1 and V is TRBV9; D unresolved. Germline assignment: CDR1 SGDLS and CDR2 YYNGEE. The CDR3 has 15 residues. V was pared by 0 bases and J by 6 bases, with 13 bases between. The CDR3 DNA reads TGTGCCAGCAGCGTAGTCGGTAGCAACGGCAATGAGCAGTTCTTC. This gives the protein CASSVVGSNGNEQFF.

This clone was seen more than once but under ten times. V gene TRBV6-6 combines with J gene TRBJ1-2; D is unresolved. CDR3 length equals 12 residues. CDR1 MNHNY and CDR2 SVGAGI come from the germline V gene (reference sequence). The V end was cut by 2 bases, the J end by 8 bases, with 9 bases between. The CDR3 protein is CASSYRESGYTF. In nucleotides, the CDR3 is TGTGCCAGCAGTTACCGAGAAAGCGGCTACACCTTC.

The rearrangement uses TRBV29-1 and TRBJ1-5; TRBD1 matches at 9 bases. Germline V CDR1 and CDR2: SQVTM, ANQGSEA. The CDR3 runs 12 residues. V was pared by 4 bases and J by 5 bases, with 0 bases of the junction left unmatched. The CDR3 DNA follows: TGCAGCGTTGGGGACAGGGATCAGCCCCAGCATTTT. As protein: CSVGDRDQPQHF.

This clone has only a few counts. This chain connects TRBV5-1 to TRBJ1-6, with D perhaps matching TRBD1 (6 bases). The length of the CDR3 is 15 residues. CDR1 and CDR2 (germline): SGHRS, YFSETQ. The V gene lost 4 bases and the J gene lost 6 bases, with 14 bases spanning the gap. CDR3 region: CASSAGQRVNSPLHF. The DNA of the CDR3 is TGCGCCAGCAGCGCCGGACAGAGGGTTAATTCACCCCTCCACTTT.

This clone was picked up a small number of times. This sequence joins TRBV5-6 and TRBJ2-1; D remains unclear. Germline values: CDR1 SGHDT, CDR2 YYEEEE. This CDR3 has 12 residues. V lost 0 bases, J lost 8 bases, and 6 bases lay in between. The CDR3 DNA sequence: TGTGCCAGCAGCTTGGCGGGTTATGAGCAGTTCTTC. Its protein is CASSLAGYEQFF. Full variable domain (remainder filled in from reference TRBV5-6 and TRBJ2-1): DAGVTQSPTHLIKTRGQQVTLRCSPKSGHDTVSWYQQALGQGPQFIFQYYEEEERQRGNFPDRFSGHQFPNYSSELNVNALLLGDSALYLCASSLAGYEQFFGPGTRLTVL.

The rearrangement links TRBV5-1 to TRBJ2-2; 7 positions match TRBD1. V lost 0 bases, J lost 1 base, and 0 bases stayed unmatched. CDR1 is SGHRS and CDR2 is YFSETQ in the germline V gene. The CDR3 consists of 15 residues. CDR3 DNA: TGCGCCAGCAGCTTGGACAGGGGGAACACCGGGGAGCTGTTTTTT. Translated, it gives CASSLDRGNTGELFF.

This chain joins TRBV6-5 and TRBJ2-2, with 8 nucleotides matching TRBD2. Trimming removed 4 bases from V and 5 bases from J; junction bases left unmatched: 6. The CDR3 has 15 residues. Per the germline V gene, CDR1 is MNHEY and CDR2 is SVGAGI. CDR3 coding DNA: TGTGCCAGCAGTTTGGCGGGAGGTCGAACCGGGGAGCTGTTTTTT. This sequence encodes CASSLAGGRTGELFF.

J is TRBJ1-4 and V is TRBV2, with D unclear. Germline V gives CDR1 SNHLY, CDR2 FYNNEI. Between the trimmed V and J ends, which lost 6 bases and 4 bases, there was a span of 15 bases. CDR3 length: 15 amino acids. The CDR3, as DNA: TGTGCCAGCAGCCTCAACCGGGCAGTTAATGAAAAACTGTTTTTT. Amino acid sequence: CASSLNRAVNEKLFF.

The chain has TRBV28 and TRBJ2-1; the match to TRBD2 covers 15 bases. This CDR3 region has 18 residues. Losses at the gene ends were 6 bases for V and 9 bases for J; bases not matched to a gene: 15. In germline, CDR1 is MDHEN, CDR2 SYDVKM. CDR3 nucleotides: TGTGCCAGCAGCGTAACAGGGACCGGGACTAGCGGGAGGCGTGAGCAGTTCTTC. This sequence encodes CASSVTGTGTSGRREQFF.

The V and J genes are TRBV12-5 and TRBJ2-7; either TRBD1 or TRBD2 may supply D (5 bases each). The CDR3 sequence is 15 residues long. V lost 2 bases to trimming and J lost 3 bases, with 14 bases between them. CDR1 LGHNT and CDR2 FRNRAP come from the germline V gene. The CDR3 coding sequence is TGTGCTAGTGGTTTGCCCGCCGGGACCGGCTACGAGCAGTACTTC. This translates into CASGLPAGTGYEQYF.

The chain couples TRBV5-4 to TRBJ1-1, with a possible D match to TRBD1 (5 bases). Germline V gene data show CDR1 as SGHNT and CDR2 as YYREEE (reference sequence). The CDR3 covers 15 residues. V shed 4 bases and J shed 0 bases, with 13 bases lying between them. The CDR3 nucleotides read TGTGCCAGCAGCCCCGGGAGGGGCTTGAACACTGAAGCTTTCTTT. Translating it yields CASSPGRGLNTEAFF.